The 2 T cell receptor beta chains below come from one sample, sequenced in a study of T cells in Graves' hyperthyroidism and ophthalmopathy. The source material, RNA transcripts, was used to amplify TCR beta CDR3 regions. The TCR CDR3 was amplified in a first-round RT-PCR using the HTBI primer set. TCRdb reprocessed the multiplex PCR reads via MiXCR and lists one record per CDR3 protein. This sample has more than 350,000 distinct CDR3 sequences, with roughly 15% found just once. Source material: blood. All receptors come from a woman aged 55-70 years with Graves' ophthalmopathy.

This clonotype was detected ten times or more. The chain combines TRBV29-1 with TRBJ2-7; D is possibly TRBD1 (5 bases). Trimming cost V 2 bases and J 1 base, with 12 bases left between them. Germline CDR1 and CDR2: SQVTM and ANQGSEA. The CDR3 is 14 residues long. The CDR3 bases are TGCAGCGTTGAAACACAGGCCCCGTCCTACGAGCAGTACTTC. Translating gives CSVETQAPSYEQYF.

This clonotype was found many times. The chain has TRBV5-5 and TRBJ1-5, with D possibly TRBD1 on 5 matching bases. Per germline, CDR1 SGHKS and CDR2 YYEKEE (reference sequence). This CDR3 has 15 amino acids. The V end lost 4 bases, the J end lost 2 bases, and 13 bases lay between the germline ends. The CDR3 spells CASSLGALRNQPQHF. Here the CDR3 DNA reads TGTGCCAGCAGCCTCGGGGCCCTTCGCAATCAGCCCCAGCATTTT.